The next 2 T cell receptor beta chains were all read from a single sample in a study of blood T cell repertoires in COVID-19. Only in-frame clones appear in the TCRdb table, and some are missing; sequencing was by immunoSEQ multiplex PCR. This sample carries about 520,000 clones, approximately 85% of them seen once, and the ten largest clones take roughly 3.2%. The source material was peripheral blood. The receptors were sampled from a human donor in a cohort sampled during active COVID-19.

The chain couples TRBV14 to TRBJ2-1, with 13 bases that match TRBD2. The CDR3 has 18 residues. Germline V gene sequence: CDR1 SGHDN, CDR2 FVKESK. Losses at the gene ends were 8 bases for V and 3 bases for J; bases not matched to a gene: 13. The DNA for the CDR3 is TGTGCCAGCCGTTCCTCGGGACTAGCGGGATCGGGCTACAATGAGCAGTTCTTC. Its protein product is CASRSSGLAGSGYNEQFF.

This clone was seen a single time. V usage is TRBV28 and J usage is TRBJ2-7, with a tentative D call TRBD1 (7 bases). The CDR3 runs 16 residues. The V gene lost 4 bases and the J gene lost 2 bases, with 18 bases spanning the gap. Germline lookup yields CDR1 MDHEN and CDR2 SYDVKM. DNA of the CDR3: TGTGCCAGCAGTTCCCCGGACAGGAGGGACCCCTACGAGCAGTACTTC. It encodes CASSSPDRRDPYEQYF.